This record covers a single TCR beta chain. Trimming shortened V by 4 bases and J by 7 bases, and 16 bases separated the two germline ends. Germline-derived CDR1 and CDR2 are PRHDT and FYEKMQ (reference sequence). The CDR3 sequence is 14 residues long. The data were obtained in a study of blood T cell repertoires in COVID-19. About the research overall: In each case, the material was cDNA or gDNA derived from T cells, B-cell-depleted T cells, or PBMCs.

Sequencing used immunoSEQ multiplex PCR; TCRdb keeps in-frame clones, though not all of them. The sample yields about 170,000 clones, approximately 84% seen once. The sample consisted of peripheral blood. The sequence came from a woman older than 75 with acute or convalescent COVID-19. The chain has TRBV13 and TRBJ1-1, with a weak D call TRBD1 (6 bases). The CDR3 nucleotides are TGTGCCAGCAGCTGGGGACACCGGCAGAATGAAGCTTTCTTT. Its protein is CASSWGHRQNEAFF.